Below are 9 T cell receptor beta chains sequenced from a single sample in a study of T cell repertoires in cytomegalovirus infection. MiXCR, applied by TCRdb to the reads, yields one record per CDR3 protein. The sample yields hundreds of thousands of distinct CDR3 sequences, roughly a third seen once. No antigen has been assigned to these receptors. The input for sequencing was cultured PBMCs, taken from culture after CMV antigen stimulation. These receptor sequences come from a human donor in good health (CMV status not recorded). Some clones in this sample may be carry-over from other donors' samples.

This chain uses TRBV27 with TRBJ2-1, with D possibly being TRBD1 (5 bases). V was trimmed by 6 bases and J by 1 base, leaving 10 bases between them. The CDR3 length is 14 residues. Germline CDR1 and CDR2: MNHEY and SMNVEV (reference sequence). As DNA, the CDR3 is TGTGCCAGCAGGTTCGACAGTTCCTACAATGAGCAGTTCTTC. Translation gives CASRFDSSYNEQFF.

This chain links TRBV20-1 with TRBJ2-3; 12 nucleotides line up with TRBD1. V trimming: 3 bases; J trimming: 7 bases; junction bases outside the gene matches: 8. The length of the CDR3 is 15 residues. Germline V gene lookup returns CDR1 DFQATT and CDR2 SNEGSKA (reference sequence). This CDR3 is CSARPGTGGLYTQYF. CDR3 DNA sequence: TGCAGTGCTAGGCCCGGGACAGGGGGCTTGTATACGCAGTATTTT.

In this sample, this clonotype turned up many times. The chain employs TRBV7-8 and TRBJ1-1, with 7 bases lining up with TRBD1. V lost 5 bases and J lost 2; bases outside the gene matches: 8. The CDR3 runs 15 residues. Germline CDR1 and CDR2: SGHVS and FQNEAQ. CDR3 sequence: CASSPYDRENTEAFF. The CDR3 DNA reads TGTGCCAGCAGCCCCTATGACAGGGAAAACACTGAAGCTTTCTTT.

The V and J genes are TRBV5-4 and TRBJ1-6; 10 bases fit TRBD1. The V gene end was trimmed by 4 bases and the J gene end by 7 bases; junction bases not matched to a gene: 8. The germline gives CDR1 SGHNT, CDR2 YYREEE (reference sequence). This CDR3 spans 16 amino acids. Written as DNA, the CDR3 is TGTGCCAGCAGCGTCGGGACAGGGGAAGGGAATTCACCCCTCCACTTT. Protein sequence: CASSVGTGEGNSPLHF.

As concerns this clonotype: A much larger clone lies a single base off, so this may be a read error. V gene TRBV7-2 combines with J gene TRBJ1-4; no firm D call. The V end was cut by 3 bases, the J end by 5 bases, with 16 bases between. The length of the CDR3 is 16 residues. Germline V gene lookup returns CDR1 SGHTA and CDR2 FQGNSA. DNA for the CDR3: TGTGCCAGCAGCTTTCAGGACTGGAACTGGAATGAAAAACTGTTTTTT. Its translation is CASSFQDWNWNEKLFF. The full variable domain, with the rest looked up from reference TRBV7-2 and TRBJ1-4, is GAGVSQSPSNKVTEKGKDVELRCDPISGHTALYWYRQSLGQGLEFLIYFQGNSAPDKSGLPSDRFSAERTGGSVSTLTIQRTQQEDSAVYLCASSFQDWNWNEKLFFGSGTQLSVL.

This clonotype was detected only a few times. V and J are TRBV28 and TRBJ1-5, with D possibly being TRBD1 (6 bases). Germline V gene sequence: CDR1 MDHEN, CDR2 SYDVKM. V lost 3 bases, J lost 7 bases, and 13 bases lay in between. The length of the CDR3 is 14 residues. Here the CDR3 reads CASSFTGAAQPQHF. As DNA, the CDR3 is TGTGCCAGCAGTTTTACGGGGGCGGCGCAGCCCCAGCATTTT.

The rearrangement joins TRBV6-2 or TRBV6-3 to TRBJ2-1; D unclear. CDR1 and CDR2 from the germline V gene are MNHEY and SVGEGT. CDR3 length equals 11 residues. Deletions cut 8 bases from V and 11 bases from J, with 13 bases between. CDR3 protein: CASLTGYQQFF. The DNA for the CDR3 is TGTGCCAGCCTAACTGGTTACCAGCAGTTCTTC.

The genes are TRBV6-6 and TRBJ2-7, with D unresolved. The V and J ends lost 3 bases and 2 bases respectively, with 14 bases between them. Germline V gene sequence: CDR1 MNHNY, CDR2 SVGAGI (reference sequence). CDR3 length: 15 amino acids. CDR3 amino acids: CASSYSLPQAYEQYF. The CDR3 coding sequence is TGTGCCAGCAGTTATAGTCTCCCCCAAGCCTACGAGCAGTACTTC.

A few counts support this clonotype. This chain connects TRBV28 to TRBJ1-5; TRBD1 agrees at 7 bases. Germline V gene sequence: CDR1 MDHEN, CDR2 SYDVKM. This CDR3 region has 13 residues. V shed 6 bases and J 7 bases; nucleotides not matched to a gene: 6. The CDR3 sequence is CASSTTGIQPQHF. The CDR3 coding sequence is TGTGCCAGCAGCACGACAGGGATCCAGCCCCAGCATTTT.